Many counts were recorded for the clone carrying this T cell receptor (beta chain). Construction of the TCRbeta library involved unique molecular identifiers. TCRdb ran MiXCR on the PCR reads and lists one entry per CDR3 protein. The sample yields fewer than 400,000 distinct CDR3 sequences, around 21% seen once. These data belong to a study of T-cell reconstitution after alpha-beta-depleted transplantation in children. The CDR3 runs to 12 residues. From germline, CDR1 is SQVTM and CDR2 ANQGSEA. V dropped 2 bases and J dropped 6 bases, with 8 bases sitting between them. The source of this sequence is a human donor who donated a stem cell graft to a child with acute myeloid leukemia. This sample comprised PBMCs from the stem cell graft donor, obtained from the stem cell graft. V and J are TRBV29-1 and TRBJ2-1, with D unresolved. DNA for the CDR3: TGCAGCGTTGAATGGAGTAGCAATGAGCAGTTCTTC. It yields the protein CSVEWSSNEQFF.